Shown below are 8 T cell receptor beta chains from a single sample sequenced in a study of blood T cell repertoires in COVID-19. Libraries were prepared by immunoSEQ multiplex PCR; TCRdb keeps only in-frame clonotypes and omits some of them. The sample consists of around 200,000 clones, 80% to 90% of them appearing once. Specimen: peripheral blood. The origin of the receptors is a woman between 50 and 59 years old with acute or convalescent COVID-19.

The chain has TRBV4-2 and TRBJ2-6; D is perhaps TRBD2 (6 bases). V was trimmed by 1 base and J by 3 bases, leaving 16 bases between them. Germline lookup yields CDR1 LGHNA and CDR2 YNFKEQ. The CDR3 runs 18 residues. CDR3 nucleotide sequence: TGTGCCAGCAGCCAAGTTTTGCGATGGGAGGATGGGGCCAACGTCCTGACTTTC. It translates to CASSQVLRWEDGANVLTF.

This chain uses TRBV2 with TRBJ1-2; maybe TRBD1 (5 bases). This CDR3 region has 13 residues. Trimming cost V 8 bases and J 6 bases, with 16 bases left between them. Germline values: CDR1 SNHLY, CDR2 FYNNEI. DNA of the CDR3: TGTGCCAGCCGAGGGGCAGGGAGGGATGGCTACACCTTC. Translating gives CASRGAGRDGYTF. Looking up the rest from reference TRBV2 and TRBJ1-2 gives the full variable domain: EPEVTQTPSHQVTQMGQEVILRCVPISNHLYFYWYRQILGQKVEFLVSFYNNEISEKSEIFDDQFSVERPDGSNFTLKIRSTKLEDSAMYFCASRGAGRDGYTFGSGTRLTVV.

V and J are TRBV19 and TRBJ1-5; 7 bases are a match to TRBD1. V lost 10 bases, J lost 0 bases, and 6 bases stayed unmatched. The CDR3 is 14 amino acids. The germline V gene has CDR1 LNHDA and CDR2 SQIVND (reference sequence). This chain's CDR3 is CAIGGQFSNQPQHF. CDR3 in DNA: TGTGCCATTGGGGGACAGTTTAGCAATCAGCCCCAGCATTTT.

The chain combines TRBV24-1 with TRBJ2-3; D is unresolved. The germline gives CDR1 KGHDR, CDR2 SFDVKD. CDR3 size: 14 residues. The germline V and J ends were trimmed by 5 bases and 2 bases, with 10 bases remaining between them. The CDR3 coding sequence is TGTGCCACCAGTGGAGGCGGAAACACAGATACGCAGTATTTT. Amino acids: CATSGGGNTDTQYF.

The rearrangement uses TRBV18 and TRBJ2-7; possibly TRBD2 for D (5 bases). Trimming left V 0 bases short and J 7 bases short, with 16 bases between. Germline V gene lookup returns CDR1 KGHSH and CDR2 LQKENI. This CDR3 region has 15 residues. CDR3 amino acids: CASSPPVQRSGEQYF. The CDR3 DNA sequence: TGTGCCAGCTCACCACCGGTACAGCGGTCGGGGGAGCAGTACTTC.

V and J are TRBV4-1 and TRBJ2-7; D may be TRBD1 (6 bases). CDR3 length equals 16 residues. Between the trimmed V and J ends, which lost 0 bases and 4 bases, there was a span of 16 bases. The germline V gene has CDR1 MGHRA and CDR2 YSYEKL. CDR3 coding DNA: TGCGCCAGCAGCCAAGACGACAGGCCAGGGGTTTACGAGCAGTACTTC. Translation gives CASSQDDRPGVYEQYF.

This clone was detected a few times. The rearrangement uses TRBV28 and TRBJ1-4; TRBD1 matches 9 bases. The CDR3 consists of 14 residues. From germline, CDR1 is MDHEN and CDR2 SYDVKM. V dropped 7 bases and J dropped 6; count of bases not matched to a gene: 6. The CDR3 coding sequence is TGTGCCAGCAAAGGGACAGGGACGGATGAAAAACTGTTTTTT. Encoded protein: CASKGTGTDEKLFF.

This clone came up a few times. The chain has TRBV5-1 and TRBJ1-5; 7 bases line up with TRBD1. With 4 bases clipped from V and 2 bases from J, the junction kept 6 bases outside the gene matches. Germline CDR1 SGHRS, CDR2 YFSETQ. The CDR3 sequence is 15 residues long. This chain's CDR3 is CASSPTGTGNQPQHF. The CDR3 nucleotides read TGCGCCAGCAGCCCGACAGGGACGGGCAATCAGCCCCAGCATTTT.